This record looks at one T cell receptor (beta chain) sequence and its context. The antigen is undetermined. Looked up from germline, CDR1 is LNHNV and CDR2 is YYDKDF (reference sequence). Trimming shortened V by 1 base and J by 10 bases, and 13 bases separated the two germline ends. CDR3 length: 13 amino acids. This entry is derived from a study of T cell repertoires in cytomegalovirus infection. One entry per CDR3 protein, called by TCRdb with MiXCR from the reads. The sample shows 55,000 to 70,000 distinct CDR3 sequences, around 21% of them seen only once. The TCR comes from a human donor in good health (CMV status not recorded). Some clones in this sample may be carry-over from other donors' samples. The chain joins TRBV15 to TRBJ1-1, with a tentative D call TRBD1 (5 bases). Sequenced material: PBMCs, sequenced either directly or after in vitro stimulation (not recorded which). CDR3 region: CATSRAQGRGAFF. CDR3 nucleotide sequence: TGTGCCACCAGCAGAGCTCAGGGCAGAGGAGCTTTCTTT.